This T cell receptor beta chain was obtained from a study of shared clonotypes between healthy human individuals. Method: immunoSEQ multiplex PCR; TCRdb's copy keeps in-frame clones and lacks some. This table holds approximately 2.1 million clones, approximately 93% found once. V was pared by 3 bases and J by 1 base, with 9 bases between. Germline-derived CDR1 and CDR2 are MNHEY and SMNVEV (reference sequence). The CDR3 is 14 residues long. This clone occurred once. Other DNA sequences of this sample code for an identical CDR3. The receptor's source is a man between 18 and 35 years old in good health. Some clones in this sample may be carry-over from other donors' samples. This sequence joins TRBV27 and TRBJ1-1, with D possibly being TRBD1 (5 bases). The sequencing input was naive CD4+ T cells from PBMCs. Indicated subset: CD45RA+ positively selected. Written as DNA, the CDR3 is TGTGCCAGCAGTTTGCGGGGGGAGAACACTGAAGCTTTCTTT. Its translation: CASSLRGENTEAFF.